This T cell receptor (beta chain) originates from a study of metastatic and nonmetastatic thyroid tumors. On the study more broadly: Malignant thyroid and benign thyroid patients provided blood and tumor or nodule tissue whose repertoires were compared.

Thyroid surgery was performed in patients who had received no treatment beforehand. Study processing details: A classifier for distant metastasis in papillary thyroid cancer was constructed using CDR3 differences observed across clinicopathological groups. TCRdb reprocessed the PCR reads using MiXCR. In this record, the V and J calls reflect TCRdb's handling and not the investigators' own analysis. The sample includes about 6,600 clones, roughly a third of them seen just once. Concerning this clone: Its antigen is still unknown.

The ends lost 3 bases at V and 7 bases at J; junction bases unmatched: 4. The germline V gene encodes CDR1 DFQATT and CDR2 SNEGSKA (reference sequence). CDR3 length: 14 amino acids. Notes on the study in general: Benign nodules reportedly had significantly lower TCR beta diversity than malignant thyroid tumors in blood and tumor.

The origin of this receptor is a female donor with papillary thyroid cancer or a benign thyroid nodule (not recorded which). Some clones in this sample may be carry-over from other donors' samples. Sequenced input: adjacent normal tissue. The chain uses TRBV20-1 and TRBJ2-7; the match to TRBD2 covers 15 bases. CDR3 residues: CSASPGTSGGEQYF. For the CDR3, the DNA is TGCAGTGCTAGCCCCGGGACTAGCGGGGGGGAGCAGTACTTC.